This T cell receptor (beta chain) was identified during a study of identical twins. A single record per CDR3 protein comes from TCRdb applying MiXCR to the 5' RACE reads. This table holds 200,000 to 250,000 distinct CDR3 sequences, about 7.5% found once. Per the germline V gene, CDR1 is LGHDT and CDR2 is YNNKEL (reference sequence). The germline V and J ends were trimmed by 4 bases and 5 bases, with 17 bases remaining between them. This CDR3 contains 15 residues. The sample holds many counts of this clonotype. These data also formed part of another study, on yellow fever vaccine responses in identical twins.

The chain joins TRBV3-1 to TRBJ2-5; TRBD1 is a possible D gene (6 bases). Sequencing used memory (CD45RO+) T cells sorted from blood. This clonotype was obtained from a woman between 18 and 29 years old in good health. CDR3 region: CASSPQGTMMETQYF. In nucleotides, the CDR3 is TGTGCCAGCAGCCCACAGGGCACGATGATGGAGACCCAGTACTTC.